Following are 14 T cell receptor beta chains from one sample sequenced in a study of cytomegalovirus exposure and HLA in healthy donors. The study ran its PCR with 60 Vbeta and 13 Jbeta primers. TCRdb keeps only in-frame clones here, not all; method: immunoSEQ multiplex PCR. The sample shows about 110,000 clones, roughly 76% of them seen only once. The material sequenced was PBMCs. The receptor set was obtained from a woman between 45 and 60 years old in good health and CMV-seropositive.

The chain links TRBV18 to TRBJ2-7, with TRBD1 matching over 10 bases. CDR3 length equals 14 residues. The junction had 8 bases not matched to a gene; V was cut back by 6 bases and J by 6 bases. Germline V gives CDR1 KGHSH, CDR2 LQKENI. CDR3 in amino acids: CASSGTGEFGEQYF. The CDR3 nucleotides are TGTGCCAGCTCTGGGACAGGGGAATTTGGCGAGCAGTACTTC.

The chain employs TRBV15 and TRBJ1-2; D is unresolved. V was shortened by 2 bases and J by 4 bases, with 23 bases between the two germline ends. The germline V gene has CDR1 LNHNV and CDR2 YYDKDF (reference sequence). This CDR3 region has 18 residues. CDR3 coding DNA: TGTGCCACCAGCAGAAGACCCGAGGACGGGGTCAGGCCCTATGGCTACACCTTC. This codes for CATSRRPEDGVRPYGYTF.

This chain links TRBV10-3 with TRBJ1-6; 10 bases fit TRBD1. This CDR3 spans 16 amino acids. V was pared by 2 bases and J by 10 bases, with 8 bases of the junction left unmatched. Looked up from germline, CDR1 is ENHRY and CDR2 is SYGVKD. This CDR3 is CAISERGQGLRSPLHF. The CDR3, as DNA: TGTGCCATCAGTGAGAGGGGACAGGGGCTAAGGTCACCCCTCCACTTT.

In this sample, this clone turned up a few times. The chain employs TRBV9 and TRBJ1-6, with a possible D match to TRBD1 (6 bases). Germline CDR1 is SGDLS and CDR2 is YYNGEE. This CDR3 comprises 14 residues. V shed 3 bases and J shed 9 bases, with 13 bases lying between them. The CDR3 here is CASSGGGRISPLHF. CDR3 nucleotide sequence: TGTGCCAGCAGCGGGGGGGGCAGGATTTCACCCCTCCACTTT.

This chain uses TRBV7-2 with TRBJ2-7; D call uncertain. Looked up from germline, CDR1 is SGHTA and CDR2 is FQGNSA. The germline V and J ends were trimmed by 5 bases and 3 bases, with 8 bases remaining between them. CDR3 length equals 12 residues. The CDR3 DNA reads TGTGCCAGCAGCCCTAGAGGCTACGAGCAGTACTTC. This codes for CASSPRGYEQYF. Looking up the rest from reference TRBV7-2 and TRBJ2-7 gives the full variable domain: GAGVSQSPSNKVTEKGKDVELRCDPISGHTALYWYRQSLGQGLEFLIYFQGNSAPDKSGLPSDRFSAERTGGSVSTLTIQRTQQEDSAVYLCASSPRGYEQYFGPGTRLTVT.

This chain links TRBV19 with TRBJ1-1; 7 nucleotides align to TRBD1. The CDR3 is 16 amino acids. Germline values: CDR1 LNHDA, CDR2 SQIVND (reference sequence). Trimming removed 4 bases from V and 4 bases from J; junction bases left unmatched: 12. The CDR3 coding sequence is TGTGCCAGTAGTACCCGGTTAGGGGGCGCGGGCACTGAAGCTTTCTTT. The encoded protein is CASSTRLGGAGTEAFF.

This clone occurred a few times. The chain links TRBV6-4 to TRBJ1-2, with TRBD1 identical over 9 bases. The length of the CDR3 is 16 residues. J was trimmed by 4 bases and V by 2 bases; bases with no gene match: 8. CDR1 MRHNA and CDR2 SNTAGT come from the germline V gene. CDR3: CASSDPLLTGGYGYTF. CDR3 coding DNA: TGTGCCAGCAGTGACCCTCTTTTGACAGGGGGCTATGGCTACACCTTC.

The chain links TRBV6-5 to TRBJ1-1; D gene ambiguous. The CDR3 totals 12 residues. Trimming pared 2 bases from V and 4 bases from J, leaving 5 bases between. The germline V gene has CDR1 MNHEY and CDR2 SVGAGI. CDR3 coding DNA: TGTGCCAGCAGTTACGAGGGCACTGAAGCTTTCTTT. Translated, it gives CASSYEGTEAFF.

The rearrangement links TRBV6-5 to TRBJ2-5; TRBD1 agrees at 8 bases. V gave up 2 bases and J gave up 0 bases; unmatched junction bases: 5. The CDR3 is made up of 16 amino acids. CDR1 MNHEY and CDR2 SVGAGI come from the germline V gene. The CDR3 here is CASSYRGQEHQETQYF. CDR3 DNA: TGTGCCAGCAGTTACAGGGGACAGGAACACCAAGAGACCCAGTACTTC.

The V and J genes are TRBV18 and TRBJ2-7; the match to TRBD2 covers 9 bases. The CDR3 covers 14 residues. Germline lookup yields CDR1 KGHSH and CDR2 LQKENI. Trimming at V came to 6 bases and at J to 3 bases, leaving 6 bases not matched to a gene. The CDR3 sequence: CASSPGTSHYEQYF. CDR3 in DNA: TGTGCCAGCTCGCCAGGGACTAGCCACTACGAGCAGTACTTC.

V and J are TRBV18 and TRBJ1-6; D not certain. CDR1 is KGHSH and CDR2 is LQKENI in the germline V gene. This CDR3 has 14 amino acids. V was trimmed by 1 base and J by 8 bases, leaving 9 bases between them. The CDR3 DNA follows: TGTGCCAGCTCACCACAGCGGGATGATTCACCCCTCCACTTT. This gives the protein CASSPQRDDSPLHF.

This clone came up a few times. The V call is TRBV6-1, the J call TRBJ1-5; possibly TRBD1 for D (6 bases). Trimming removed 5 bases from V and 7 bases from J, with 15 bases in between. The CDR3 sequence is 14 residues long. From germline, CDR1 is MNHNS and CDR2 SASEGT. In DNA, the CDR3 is TGTGCCAGCAGTCCCACAGGGACGGGACAGCCCCAGCATTTT. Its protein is CASSPTGTGQPQHF.

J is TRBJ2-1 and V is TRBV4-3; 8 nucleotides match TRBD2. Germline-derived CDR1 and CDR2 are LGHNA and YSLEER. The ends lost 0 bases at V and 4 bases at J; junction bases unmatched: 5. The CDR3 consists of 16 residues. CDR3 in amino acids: CASSQEGLAAYNEQFF. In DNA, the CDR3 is TGCGCCAGCAGCCAAGAAGGACTAGCAGCGTACAATGAGCAGTTCTTC.

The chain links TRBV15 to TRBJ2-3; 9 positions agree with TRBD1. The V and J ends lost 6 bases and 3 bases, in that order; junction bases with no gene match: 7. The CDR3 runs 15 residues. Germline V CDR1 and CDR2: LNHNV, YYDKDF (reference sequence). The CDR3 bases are TGTGCCACCAGGGCCGGGACAGGGTTTACAGATACGCAGTATTTT. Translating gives CATRAGTGFTDTQYF.